Given below is one T cell receptor beta chain in context. The entry originates in a study of blood T cell repertoires in COVID-19. About the study: T cells, B-cell-depleted T cells, or PBMCs provided the cDNA or gDNA that served as material.

Trimming cost V 1 base and J 4 bases, with 5 bases left between them. Looked up from germline, CDR1 is SGHDT and CDR2 is YYEEEE. The CDR3 is 13 residues long. Libraries were prepared by immunoSEQ multiplex PCR; TCRdb keeps only in-frame clonotypes and omits some of them. The top ten clones hold approximately 2% of a sample with some 160,000 clones, approximately 91% of them seen once. Sequencing was done on a sample of peripheral blood. This sequence joins TRBV5-6 and TRBJ2-2; D call uncertain. The TCR sequence derives from a man in his late teens or twenties with acute or convalescent COVID-19. The CDR3 DNA sequence: TGTGCCAGCAGCTTGATATCCACCGGGGAGCTGTTTTTT. It is translated as CASSLISTGELFF.